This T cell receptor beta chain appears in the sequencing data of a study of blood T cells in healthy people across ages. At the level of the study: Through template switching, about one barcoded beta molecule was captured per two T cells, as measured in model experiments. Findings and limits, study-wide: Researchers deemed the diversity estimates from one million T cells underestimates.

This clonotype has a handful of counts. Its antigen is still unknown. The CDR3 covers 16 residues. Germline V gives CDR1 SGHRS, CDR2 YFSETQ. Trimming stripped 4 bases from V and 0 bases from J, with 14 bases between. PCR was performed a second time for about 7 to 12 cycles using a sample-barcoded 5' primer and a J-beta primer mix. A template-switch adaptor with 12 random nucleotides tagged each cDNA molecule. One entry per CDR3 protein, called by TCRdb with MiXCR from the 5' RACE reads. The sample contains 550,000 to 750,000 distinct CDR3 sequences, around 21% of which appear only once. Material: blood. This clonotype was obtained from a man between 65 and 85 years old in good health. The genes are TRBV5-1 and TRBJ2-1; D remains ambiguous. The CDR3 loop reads CASSPRAQNSYNEQFF. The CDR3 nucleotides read TGCGCCAGCAGCCCCCGGGCCCAGAACTCCTACAATGAGCAGTTCTTC.